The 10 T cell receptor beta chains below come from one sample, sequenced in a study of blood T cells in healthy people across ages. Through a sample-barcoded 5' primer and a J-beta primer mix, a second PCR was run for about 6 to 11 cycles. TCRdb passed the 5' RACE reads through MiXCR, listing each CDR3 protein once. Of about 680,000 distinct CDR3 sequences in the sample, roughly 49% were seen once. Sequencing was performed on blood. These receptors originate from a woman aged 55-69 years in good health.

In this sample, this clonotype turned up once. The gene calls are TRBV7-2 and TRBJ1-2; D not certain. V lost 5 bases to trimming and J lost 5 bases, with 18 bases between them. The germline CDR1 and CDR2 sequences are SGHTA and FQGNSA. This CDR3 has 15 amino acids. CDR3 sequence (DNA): TGTGCCAGCAGCCCACCTCGTACAGTGGGGTATGGCTACACCTTC. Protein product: CASSPPRTVGYGYTF.

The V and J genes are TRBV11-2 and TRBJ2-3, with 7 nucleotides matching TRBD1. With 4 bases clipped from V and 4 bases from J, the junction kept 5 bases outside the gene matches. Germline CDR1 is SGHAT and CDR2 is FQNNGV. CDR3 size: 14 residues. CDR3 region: CASSSPTGADTQYF. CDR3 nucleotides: TGTGCCAGCAGCTCACCCACAGGGGCAGATACGCAGTATTTT.

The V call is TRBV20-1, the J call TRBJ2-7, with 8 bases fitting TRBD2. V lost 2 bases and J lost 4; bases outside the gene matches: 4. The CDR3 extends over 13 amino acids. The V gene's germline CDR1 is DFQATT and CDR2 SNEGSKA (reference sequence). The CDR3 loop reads CSARSGSVYEQYF. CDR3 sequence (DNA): TGCAGTGCTAGAAGCGGGAGTGTTTACGAGCAGTACTTC.

CDR3 nucleotides: TGTGCCATCAGTGACAGTGCGGGAGGGCTTGAGACCCAGTACTTC. It yields the protein CAISDSAGGLETQYF. The J gene is TRBJ2-5, the V gene TRBV10-3, with TRBD2 identical over 9 bases. Trimming took 3 bases from V and 5 from J; bases not matched to a gene: 7. This CDR3 has 15 residues. CDR1 and CDR2 (germline): ENHRY, SYGVKD.

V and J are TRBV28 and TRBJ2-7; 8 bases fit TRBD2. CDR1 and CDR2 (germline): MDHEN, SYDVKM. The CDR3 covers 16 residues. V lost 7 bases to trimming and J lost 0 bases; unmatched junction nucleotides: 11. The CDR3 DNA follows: TGTGCCAGCATCGGCGGGGGGACACTTTACTCCTACGAGCAGTACTTC. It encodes CASIGGGTLYSYEQYF.

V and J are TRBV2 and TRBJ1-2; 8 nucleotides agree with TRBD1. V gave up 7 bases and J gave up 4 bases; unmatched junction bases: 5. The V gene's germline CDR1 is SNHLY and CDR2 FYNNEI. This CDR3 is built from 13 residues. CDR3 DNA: TGTGCCAGCACTATTGGACAGGGCTATGGCTACACCTTC. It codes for CASTIGQGYGYTF.

This CDR3 is CASSHGKLSNEQYF. DNA for the CDR3: TGTGCCAGTAGTCATGGAAAACTAAGCAATGAGCAGTACTTC. This rearrangement joins TRBV19 to TRBJ2-5; no definite D call. Per the germline V gene, CDR1 is LNHDA and CDR2 is SQIVND (reference sequence). The CDR3 is 14 residues long. V was pared by 5 bases and J by 11 bases, with 21 bases between.

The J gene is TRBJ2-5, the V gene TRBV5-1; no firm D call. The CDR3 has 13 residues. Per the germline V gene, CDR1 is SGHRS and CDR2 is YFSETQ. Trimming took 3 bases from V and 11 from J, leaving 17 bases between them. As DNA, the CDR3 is TGCGCCAGCAGCTCGGACGGAATGGATGAGCAGTACTTC. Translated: CASSSDGMDEQYF.

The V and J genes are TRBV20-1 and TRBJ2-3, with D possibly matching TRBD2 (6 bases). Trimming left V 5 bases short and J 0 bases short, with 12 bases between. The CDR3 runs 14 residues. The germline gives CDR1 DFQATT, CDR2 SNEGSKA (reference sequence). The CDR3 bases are TGCAGTGCTGGCCTAGCGAAAAGCACAGATACGCAGTATTTT. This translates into CSAGLAKSTDTQYF.

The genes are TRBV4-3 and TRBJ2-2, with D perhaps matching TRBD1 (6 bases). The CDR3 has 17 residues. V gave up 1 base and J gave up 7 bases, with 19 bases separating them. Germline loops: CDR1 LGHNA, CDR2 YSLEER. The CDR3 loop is CASSQAVAGTRSGELFF. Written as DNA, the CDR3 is TGCGCCAGCAGCCAAGCGGTGGCAGGGACACGGAGCGGGGAGCTGTTTTTT.